These 2 T cell receptor beta chains originate from one sample sequenced in a study of blood T cell repertoires in COVID-19. Clones were read by immunoSEQ multiplex PCR, and TCRdb kept only the in-frame ones, dropping some. This table has about 270,000 clones, 88% appearing once. Sequencing input: peripheral blood. These receptors originate from a man between 60 and 70 years old who had recovered from COVID-19.

The chain links TRBV7-2 to TRBJ2-7, with 10 nucleotides matching TRBD2. Trimming removed 3 bases from V and 5 bases from J; junction bases left unmatched: 13. CDR3 length: 17 amino acids. CDR1 and CDR2 from the germline V gene are SGHTA and FQGNSA. The CDR3 DNA follows: TGTGCCAGCAGCTTGACGGGGATAGCGGGGGGCCGTCACGAGCAGTACTTC. Its translation is CASSLTGIAGGRHEQYF. Full variable domain (missing parts from reference TRBV7-2 and TRBJ2-7): GAGVSQSPSNKVTEKGKDVELRCDPISGHTALYWYRQSLGQGLEFLIYFQGNSAPDKSGLPSDRFSAERTGGSVSTLTIQRTQQEDSAVYLCASSLTGIAGGRHEQYFGPGTRLTVT.

This clone has just one count. Other DNA sequences in this specimen translate into the identical CDR3. The J gene is TRBJ1-1, the V gene TRBV5-1; possible D gene TRBD1, 5 bases. The length of the CDR3 is 14 residues. Trimming shortened V by 0 bases and J by 4 bases, and 10 bases separated the two germline ends. CDR1 is SGHRS and CDR2 is YFSETQ in the germline V gene. The chain's CDR3 is CASSLAGGTTEAFF. The DNA for the CDR3 is TGCGCCAGCAGCTTGGCCGGGGGAACCACTGAAGCTTTCTTT.